These 18 T cell receptor beta chains originate from one sample sequenced in a study of identical twins. MiXCR, run by TCRdb on the 5' RACE reads, gives a single entry per CDR3 protein. The data hold 500,000 to 600,000 distinct CDR3 sequences, with 22% observed a single time. The same data also contributed to another study, on T cells expressing NK-cell markers.

Sequencing input: CD4+ T cells sorted from blood. These TCRs come from a woman aged 18-30 years in good health.

The genes are TRBV6-5 and TRBJ2-1; the D call may be TRBD1 or TRBD2 (5 bases each). CDR1 is MNHEY, CDR2 SVGAGI, per germline. This CDR3 is 12 amino acids long. V lost 8 bases, J lost 7 bases, and 12 bases lay in between. CDR3 bases: TGTGCCAGCGGGCTAGGGGAGAATGAGCAGTTCTTC. As protein: CASGLGENEQFF.

The rearrangement links TRBV9 to TRBJ2-1; a possible D gene is TRBD2 (5 bases). Germline V gene sequence: CDR1 SGDLS, CDR2 YYNGEE. Trimming pared 4 bases from V and 0 bases from J, leaving 11 bases between. The CDR3 is 15 residues long. CDR3 sequence: CASSRPGSSYNEQFF. The CDR3 coding sequence is TGTGCCAGCAGCAGGCCGGGGAGCTCCTACAATGAGCAGTTCTTC.

The genes are TRBV11-2 and TRBJ1-4, with D unclear. The germline CDR1 and CDR2 sequences are SGHAT and FQNNGV. This CDR3 has 13 amino acids. The V end was cut by 6 bases, the J end by 8 bases, with 13 bases between. The CDR3: CASSVDRNEKLFF. The CDR3 region has the DNA TGTGCCAGCAGTGTAGATAGGAACGAAAAACTGTTTTTT.

The chain joins TRBV6-5 to TRBJ1-3; D unresolved. V was trimmed by 4 bases and J by 0 bases, leaving 13 bases between them. The CDR3 runs 16 residues. From germline, CDR1 is MNHEY and CDR2 SVGAGI. For the CDR3, the DNA is TGTGCCAGCAGTTCCCGAGGCAGGTTCTCTGGAAACACCATATATTTT. As protein: CASSSRGRFSGNTIYF.

This clonotype was picked up a small number of times. The chain is built from TRBV6-2 or TRBV6-3 and TRBJ1-2, with 7 bases identical to TRBD1. J lost 4 bases, V lost 8 bases, and 4 bases had no gene match. The length of the CDR3 is 12 residues. Germline CDR1 MNHEY, CDR2 SVGEGT. CDR3 nucleotides: TGTGCCAGCGGACAGGCTATCTATGGCTACACCTTC. Encoded protein: CASGQAIYGYTF.

The chain links TRBV3-1 to TRBJ1-1, with a weak D call TRBD1 (5 bases). Between the trimmed V and J ends, which lost 1 base and 4 bases, there was a span of 16 bases. CDR1 is LGHDT and CDR2 is YNNKEL in the germline V gene (reference sequence). CDR3 length: 16 amino acids. This chain's CDR3 is CASSQGGRFLGTEAFF. CDR3 DNA: TGTGCCAGCAGCCAAGGGGGCCGATTTTTGGGCACTGAAGCTTTCTTT.

V gene TRBV12-3 or TRBV12-4 combines with J gene TRBJ2-3; 7 positions match TRBD2. Trimming cost V 9 bases and J 0 bases; bases outside gene matches: 6. The length of the CDR3 is 14 residues. CDR3 residues: CASKLSGSTDTQYF. CDR3 DNA sequence: TGTGCCAGTAAACTTAGCGGGAGCACAGATACGCAGTATTTT.

This clonotype was observed a few times. The J gene is TRBJ2-7, the V gene TRBV6-5; 7 bases fit TRBD1. The germline V gene encodes CDR1 MNHEY and CDR2 SVGAGI. Losses at the gene ends were 3 bases for V and 4 bases for J; bases not matched to a gene: 6. This CDR3 region has 14 residues. The CDR3 reads CASSYQGQTYEQYF. CDR3 DNA sequence: TGTGCCAGCAGTTATCAGGGACAGACTTACGAGCAGTACTTC.

This chain uses TRBV15 with TRBJ2-3; 9 bases agree with TRBD2. The trim removed 0 bases at V and 4 bases at J, leaving 8 bases unmatched. Germline values: CDR1 LNHNV, CDR2 YYDKDF (reference sequence). This CDR3 is built from 17 residues. The CDR3 bases are TGTGCCACCAGCAGAGATGGGAGCGGGAGGCGCGCAGATACGCAGTATTTT. Protein: CATSRDGSGRRADTQYF. The full variable domain, its missing parts supplied by reference TRBV15 and TRBJ2-3, is DAMVIQNPRYQVTQFGKPVTLSCSQTLNHNVMYWYQQKSSQAPKLLFHYYDKDFNNEADTPDNFQSRRPNTSFCFLDIRSPGLGDTAMYLCATSRDGSGRRADTQYFGPGTRLTVL.

This sequence joins TRBV5-6 and TRBJ2-1, with unresolved D. This CDR3 has 14 residues. In germline, CDR1 is SGHDT, CDR2 YYEEEE. V was trimmed by 4 bases and J by 9 bases, leaving 17 bases between them. In DNA, the CDR3 is TGTGCCAGCAGCCCCTATTATTACCGGAGTGAGCAGTTCTTC. It codes for CASSPYYYRSEQFF.

The chain combines TRBV9 with TRBJ2-5; D uncertain. Trimming removed 3 bases at V and 7 bases at J, with 16 bases between. The CDR3 covers 14 residues. Germline-derived CDR1 and CDR2 are SGDLS and YYNGEE. CDR3: CASSGTDLKGTQYF. The CDR3 DNA reads TGTGCCAGCAGCGGAACAGACTTGAAGGGGACCCAGTACTTC.

This clonotype was counted only a few times. The chain uses TRBV5-1 and TRBJ2-3, with a possible D match to TRBD2 (6 bases). Trimming took 4 bases from V and 2 from J, leaving 14 bases between them. The CDR3 is 15 amino acids. In germline, CDR1 is SGHRS, CDR2 YFSETQ. CDR3 sequence (DNA): TGCGCCAGCAGCATCGGGAGTTCCCCCACAGATACGCAGTATTTT. This translates into CASSIGSSPTDTQYF. The full variable domain, completed using reference TRBV5-1 and TRBJ2-3, is KAGVTQTPRYLIKTRGQQVTLSCSPISGHRSVSWYQQTPGQGLQFLFEYFSETQRNKGNFPGRFSGRQFSNSRSEMNVSTLELGDSALYLCASSIGSSPTDTQYFGPGTRLTVL.

This chain connects TRBV7-8 to TRBJ2-1; 7 bases align to TRBD2. This CDR3 is 15 amino acids long. The ends lost 5 bases at V and 2 bases at J; junction bases unmatched: 6. Germline V gene sequence: CDR1 SGHVS, CDR2 FQNEAQ. CDR3 DNA sequence: TGTGCCAGCAGCCCCTTAGCGGGTCCCTACAATGAGCAGTTCTTC. It specifies CASSPLAGPYNEQFF.

V gene TRBV2 combines with J gene TRBJ2-7, with D possibly being TRBD1 (5 bases). V lost 0 bases and J lost 5, with 11 bases in between. The CDR3 covers 14 residues. Germline V CDR1 and CDR2: SNHLY, FYNNEI. The CDR3, as DNA: TGTGCCAGCAGTGAAGCGGTAGGGGTTGACGAGCAGTACTTC. Translating it yields CASSEAVGVDEQYF. Supplemented by reference TRBV2 and TRBJ2-7, the full variable domain reads EPEVTQTPSHQVTQMGQEVILRCVPISNHLYFYWYRQILGQKVEFLVSFYNNEISEKSEIFDDQFSVERPDGSNFTLKIRSTKLEDSAMYFCASSEAVGVDEQYFGPGTRLTVT.

V and J are TRBV2 and TRBJ2-1, with D possibly being TRBD2 (6 bases). Germline V gene data show CDR1 as SNHLY and CDR2 as FYNNEI. This CDR3 is 14 amino acids long. Trimming took 4 bases from V and 6 from J, leaving 13 bases between them. The CDR3 DNA sequence: TGTGCCAGCAGTGGGAGGAGGGGCAGCAATGAGCAGTTCTTC. Translation gives CASSGRRGSNEQFF.

This clonotype was seen a few times. The J gene is TRBJ2-3, the V gene TRBV20-1; TRBD2 matches 10 bases. Germline loops: CDR1 DFQATT, CDR2 SNEGSKA (reference sequence). Trimming cost V 3 bases and J 6 bases; bases outside gene matches: 12. The CDR3 is made up of 16 amino acids. The CDR3 sequence: CSASKAKAGGPDTQYF. The CDR3 DNA is TGCAGTGCTAGCAAAGCAAAAGCGGGAGGGCCGGATACGCAGTATTTT.

A word on this clonotype: At one boundary the junction diverges from the germline segment, which might be a read error. The chain uses TRBV4-3 and TRBJ2-1, with D possibly TRBD1 on 7 matching bases. The CDR3 consists of 15 residues. Germline V gene data show CDR1 as LGHNA and CDR2 as YSLEER. CDR3 DNA: TGCGCCAGCAGCCCAGGGGGGAGGCGAAACAATCAGCAGTTCTTC. It codes for CASSPGGRRNNQQFF.

In this sample, this clonotype turned up a few times. V is TRBV20-1 and J is TRBJ2-7; D call uncertain. The germline V and J ends were trimmed by 2 bases and 0 bases, with 8 bases remaining between them. CDR1 DFQATT and CDR2 SNEGSKA come from the germline V gene (reference sequence). CDR3 length equals 13 residues. The CDR3 spells CSARLDVSYEQYF. The CDR3, as DNA: TGCAGTGCTAGACTGGACGTCTCCTACGAGCAGTACTTC.